A single sample is the source of the 14 T cell receptor beta chains below, sequenced in a study of blood T cell repertoires in COVID-19. Generated by immunoSEQ multiplex PCR, the TCRdb table keeps only in-frame clones and is missing some. The table lists 250,000 to 400,000 clones, about nine tenths of them singletons. The sequencing sample was made of peripheral blood. Receptors were obtained from a woman aged 25 to 39 with COVID-19, enrolled during active disease.

The chain combines TRBV6-5 with TRBJ1-5, with D tentatively TRBD1 (5 bases). The CDR3 totals 15 residues. V was cut by 2 bases and J by 7 bases, with 15 bases left in between. Per germline, CDR1 MNHEY and CDR2 SVGAGI. This chain's CDR3 is CASSYIREVRQPQHF. The CDR3, as DNA: TGTGCCAGCAGTTACATCAGGGAAGTAAGGCAGCCCCAGCATTTT.

V is TRBV2 and J is TRBJ2-7; TRBD2 is a possible D gene (5 bases). Germline CDR1 and CDR2: SNHLY and FYNNEI. The V end was cut by 0 bases, the J end by 0 bases, with 15 bases between. The CDR3 consists of 17 residues. The CDR3 is CASSEAPGLIPSYEQYF. CDR3 DNA sequence: TGTGCCAGCAGTGAAGCCCCAGGACTGATCCCCTCCTACGAGCAGTACTTC.

The V and J genes are TRBV7-9 and TRBJ2-5; TRBD2 aligns across 8 bases. The germline CDR1 and CDR2 sequences are SEHNR and FQNEAQ (reference sequence). With V trimmed by 1 base and J by 3 bases, 7 bases remained unmatched. This CDR3 region has 16 residues. As DNA, the CDR3 is TGTGCCAGCAGCTTAGGGAATGCGGGAGGCAAAGAGACCCAGTACTTC. As protein: CASSLGNAGGKETQYF. Filled out from reference TRBV7-9 and TRBJ2-5, the complete variable domain reads DTGVSQNPRHKITKRGQNVTFRCDPISEHNRLYWYRQTLGQGPEFLTYFQNEAQLEKSRLLSDRFSAERPKGSFSTLEIQRTEQGDSAMYLCASSLGNAGGKETQYFGPGTRLLVL.

The chain is built from TRBV19 and TRBJ1-5, with TRBD1 matching over 7 bases. This CDR3 is 15 amino acids long. The V segment lost 3 bases and the J segment 10 bases; nucleotides outside the gene matches: 12. Germline V lookup: CDR1 LNHDA, CDR2 SQIVND (reference sequence). The CDR3 DNA follows: TGTGCCAGTAGTATCTTCCCTGAGACAGGGCATCCCCAGCATTTT. Encoded protein: CASSIFPETGHPQHF.

The chain recombines TRBV19 with TRBJ2-5; 11 positions agree with TRBD1. With V trimmed by 0 bases and J by 5 bases, 14 bases remained unmatched. This CDR3 is 19 amino acids long. Germline lookup yields CDR1 LNHDA and CDR2 SQIVND (reference sequence). The CDR3 here is CASSIDPSDRGRGRETQYF. In nucleotides, the CDR3 is TGTGCCAGTAGTATAGATCCCTCGGACAGGGGGCGAGGAAGGGAGACCCAGTACTTC. Drawing the rest from reference TRBV19 and TRBJ2-5, the complete variable domain is DGGITQSPKYLFRKEGQNVTLSCEQNLNHDAMYWYRQDPGQGLRLIYYSQIVNDFQKGDIAEGYSVSREKKESFPLTVTSAQKNPTAFYLCASSIDPSDRGRGRETQYFGPGTRLLVL.

With regard to this clone: Other DNA variants within this sample encode the same CDR3. This rearrangement joins TRBV28 to TRBJ1-3, with D unresolved. The ends were cut back, 5 bases at V and 2 bases at J, with 4 bases in the middle. This CDR3 comprises 12 residues. Germline lookup yields CDR1 MDHEN and CDR2 SYDVKM. For the CDR3, the DNA is TGTGCCAGCAGTCTACCTGGAAACACCATATATTTT. Protein product: CASSLPGNTIYF.

The chain employs TRBV9 and TRBJ2-7; D is possibly TRBD2 (6 bases). The CDR3 loop spans 15 amino acids. The V gene lost 0 bases and the J gene lost 1 base, with 11 bases spanning the gap. The germline V gene encodes CDR1 SGDLS and CDR2 YYNGEE. CDR3 in DNA: TGTGCCAGCAGCGTAGGGCCAGGGAGGTCCTACGAGCAGTACTTC. Amino acids: CASSVGPGRSYEQYF.

The chain is built from TRBV28 and TRBJ1-6; perhaps TRBD1 as D (6 bases). V shed 6 bases and J shed 7 bases, with 10 bases lying between them. CDR1 and CDR2 (germline): MDHEN, SYDVKM. This CDR3 has 13 amino acids. Written as DNA, the CDR3 is TGTGCCAGCAGCACAGGGTACAATTCACCCCTCCACTTT. Its protein is CASSTGYNSPLHF.

This rearrangement joins TRBV28 to TRBJ2-7; possible D gene TRBD1, 5 bases. From germline, CDR1 is MDHEN and CDR2 SYDVKM. The length of the CDR3 is 15 residues. The V end was cut by 6 bases, the J end by 6 bases, with 21 bases between. The DNA for the CDR3 is TGTGCCAGCAGCTCCCAGGGTTCTTATTGGTCCGAGCAGTACTTC. It translates to CASSSQGSYWSEQYF.

This sequence joins TRBV28 and TRBJ1-2, with D tentatively TRBD1 (6 bases). CDR1 MDHEN and CDR2 SYDVKM come from the germline V gene. Trimming took 2 bases from V and 8 from J, leaving 12 bases between them. CDR3 size: 13 residues. CDR3 loop: CASSLGGSVGYTF. The CDR3 bases are TGTGCCAGCAGTTTAGGGGGCTCGGTAGGCTACACCTTC.

About this clone itself: Within the sample, other DNA sequences also encode this same CDR3. The chain links TRBV6-1 to TRBJ1-2, with unresolved D. V was trimmed by 2 bases and J by 4 bases, leaving 8 bases between them. CDR3 length: 13 amino acids. Per the germline V gene, CDR1 is MNHNS and CDR2 is SASEGT. In DNA, the CDR3 is TGTGCCAGCAGTGAACGGGGTACCTATGGCTACACCTTC. Amino acid sequence: CASSERGTYGYTF.

The V and J genes are TRBV7-2 and TRBJ2-1; D may be TRBD2 (5 bases). This CDR3 is built from 12 residues. Germline CDR1 and CDR2: SGHTA and FQGNSA. Trimming removed 5 bases from V and 13 bases from J, with 15 bases in between. The CDR3 nucleotides are TGTGCCAGCAGCCCCCAACTAGAGGGCCAGTTCTTC. This encodes CASSPQLEGQFF.

The chain couples TRBV24-1 to TRBJ2-3; D gene ambiguous. V lost 5 bases and J lost 7, with 6 bases in between. This CDR3 has 11 amino acids. CDR1 and CDR2 from the germline V gene are KGHDR and SFDVKD. CDR3 nucleotide sequence: TGTGCCACCAGTGCTATGTATACGCAGTATTTT. Residues: CATSAMYTQYF.

V gene TRBV11-3 combines with J gene TRBJ2-1; TRBD1 matches at 10 bases. This CDR3 comprises 15 residues. Germline assignment: CDR1 SGHNT and CDR2 YENEEA. V lost 2 bases and J lost 5; bases outside the gene matches: 3. CDR3: CASSLYGTGDNEQFF. The CDR3 bases are TGTGCCAGCAGCTTATACGGGACAGGGGACAATGAGCAGTTCTTC.